This T cell receptor beta chain came from a study of CD8+CD57+ T cells in acquired aplastic anemia. Study information: Yields of DNA that came from sorted CD4+ and CD8+ cells averaged about 3.5 ug.

It was genomic DNA that served as the template for profiling TCR beta VDJ and CDR3. TCRdb re-derived calls from the reads in MiXCR, one entry per CDR3 protein. The sample consists of about 180,000 distinct CDR3 sequences, around 50% of them appearing once. General study results and limits: Patients and controls turned out to have 25 to 35 CD8+ CDR3 sequences in common. Patients were compared with controls for CD8+ Simpson's diversity, and no significant difference emerged.

A remark on this clonotype: Antigen unknown.

Sequencing was done on patients that had shown CD8+CD57+ cell expansion by flow cytometry. From germline, CDR1 is SGHNT and CDR2 YYREEE (reference sequence). This CDR3 has 15 amino acids. The V end lost 2 bases, the J end lost 11 bases, and 20 bases lay between the germline ends. The TCR comes from a human donor with aplastic anemia. Material: sorted CD4+, CD8+, or CD8+CD57+ T cells (not recorded which) from PBMCs. The chain uses TRBV5-4 and TRBJ1-3, with a weak D call TRBD1 (6 bases). CDR3 bases: TGTGCCAGCAGCTTAGAAAGCGGGGGGCTCGCCCCCATATATTTT. Amino acids: CASSLESGGLAPIYF.